This is a list of T cell receptor beta chains from one sample in a study of blood T cell repertoires in COVID-19. Clones were read by immunoSEQ multiplex PCR, and TCRdb kept only the in-frame ones, dropping some. The sample carries about 110,000 clones, 85% recorded once. The sequenced sample consisted of peripheral blood. These receptors were obtained from a man in his fifties with acute or convalescent COVID-19. CDR3s include the opening cysteine and the closing phenylalanine or tryptophan. Fields, in order: V gene, J gene, D gene, clone size, CDR3 DNA, CDR3 protein. The D gene is left open where the match is weak. A row's size may be missing; if present it is once, few, many or a size class.

TRBV6-5	TRBJ2-7	NA	NA	TGTGCCAGCGGGCGTCAGGGTGGGGTTTCCTACGAGCAGTACTTC	CASGRQGGVSYEQYF
TRBV24-1	TRBJ2-7	NA	NA	TGTGCCACCAGTGGAGGGCCCCGCTACGAGCAGTACTTC	CATSGGPRYEQYF
TRBV10-2	TRBJ1-3	NA	once	TGCGCCACCCACTCTGGGGCAGGAAACACCATATATTTT	CATHSGAGNTIYF
TRBV9	TRBJ1-1	TRBD1	NA	TGTGCCAGCAGCGTAGTTGGGACAGGGGACACTGAAGCTTTCTTT	CASSVVGTGDTEAFF
TRBV11-3	TRBJ2-5	TRBD1	NA	TGTGCCAGCAGCTTAGGGGGACAGGAGGAGACCCAGTACTTC	CASSLGGQEETQYF
TRBV5-1	TRBJ1-4	NA	NA	TGCGCCAGCACCTCCGGTGGGAGTTGGACTAATGAAAAACTGTTTTTT	CASTSGGSWTNEKLFF
TRBV2	TRBJ1-2	TRBD1	NA	TGTGCCAGCAGTCCACAGGGGAATGGCTACACCTTC	CASSPQGNGYTF
TRBV5-1	TRBJ1-2	TRBD1	NA	TGCGCCAGCAGCCGGGGGGACAGGGGTGTCTACACCTTC	CASSRGDRGVYTF
TRBV10-3	TRBJ2-2	TRBD1	NA	TGTGCCATCAGTGCGGGACAGGTCACCGGGGAGCTGTTTTTT	CAISAGQVTGELFF
TRBV21-1	TRBJ2-2	NA	NA	TGTGCCAGCAGTCTCGTTTTATGGGACAGCTACACCGGGGAGCTGTTTTTT	CASSLVLWDSYTGELFF
TRBV4-2	TRBJ2-7	TRBD2	many	TGTGCCAGCAGCCAAGATACGACTAGCGGAGCCTACGAGCAGTACTTC	CASSQDTTSGAYEQYF
TRBV7-9	TRBJ2-2	NA	few	TGTGCCACCCTACTAGTTACCGGGGAGCTGTTTTTT	CATLLVTGELFF
TRBV19	TRBJ2-2	TRBD1	once	TGTGCCAGTAGTTCGACAGGGCGGGTCACCGGGGAGCTGTTTTTT	CASSSTGRVTGELFF
TRBV19	TRBJ1-4	NA	NA	TGTGCCAGTAGTATCCAGGCAGGGGATGACGGAACTAATGAAAAACTGTTTTTT	CASSIQAGDDGTNEKLFF
TRBV7-9	TRBJ2-2	NA	NA	TGTGCCAGCCACAGGGCGAGGGACACCGGGGAGCTGTTTTTT	CASHRARDTGELFF
TRBV28	TRBJ2-7	TRBD1	NA	TGTGCCAGCAGTTCAACAGGGGGCGGGTACGAGCAGTACTTC	CASSSTGGGYEQYF
TRBV12-3/TRBV12-4	TRBJ2-1	TRBD2	once	TGTGCCAGCAGTGGCACTAGCGTCAATGAGCAGTTCTTC	CASSGTSVNEQFF
TRBV18	TRBJ1-1	TRBD1	NA	TGTGCCAGCTCACCAAGCAGGGACAGTGGCTCCGCTGAAGCTTTCTTT	CASSPSRDSGSAEAFF
TRBV28	TRBJ2-1	NA	NA	TGTGCCAGCAGTCCCCTCGATGAGCAGTTCTTC	CASSPLDEQFF
TRBV10-1	TRBJ2-1	TRBD2	NA	TGCGCCAGCAGCGGACTAGCGGGGGGAGAGCAGTTCTTC	CASSGLAGGEQFF
TRBV9	TRBJ2-1	TRBD1	NA	TGTGCCAGCAGAGCCGGGACAGGGGGCGCCCCGGTCTTC	CASRAGTGGAPVF
TRBV9	TRBJ2-1	TRBD1	NA	TGTGCCAGCAGCGTCTGGACAGGGAGAAATGAGCAGTTCTTC	CASSVWTGRNEQFF
TRBV7-2	TRBJ1-2	NA	once	TGTGCCAGCAGCTTAGGCGGGGGGGACTATGGCTACACCTTC	CASSLGGGDYGYTF